The T cell receptor beta chain described here comes from a study of blood T cell repertoires in COVID-19. Original processing notes: Reference gene primer amplification yielded estimated nucleated cell counts. Measured with immunoSEQ multiplex PCR; TCRdb has only the in-frame clones, and not every one. The V and J calls and clone size were taken over from that table, and D and trimming were inferred from the DNA. The sample shows around 69,000 clones, roughly four fifths of them seen only once. The receptor's source is a woman aged 55-69 years with acute or convalescent COVID-19. What was sequenced was peripheral blood.

CDR3 amino acids: CASSPDRVPTGELFF. In DNA, the CDR3 is TGTGCCAGCAGCCCGGACAGGGTACCCACCGGGGAGCTGTTTTTT. This rearrangement joins TRBV5-8 to TRBJ2-2; the match to TRBD1 covers 8 bases. This CDR3 comprises 15 residues. Germline V gene lookup returns CDR1 SGHTS and CDR2 YDEGEE. Germline trimming cut 4 bases from V and 4 bases from J; bases unmatched to any gene: 6.